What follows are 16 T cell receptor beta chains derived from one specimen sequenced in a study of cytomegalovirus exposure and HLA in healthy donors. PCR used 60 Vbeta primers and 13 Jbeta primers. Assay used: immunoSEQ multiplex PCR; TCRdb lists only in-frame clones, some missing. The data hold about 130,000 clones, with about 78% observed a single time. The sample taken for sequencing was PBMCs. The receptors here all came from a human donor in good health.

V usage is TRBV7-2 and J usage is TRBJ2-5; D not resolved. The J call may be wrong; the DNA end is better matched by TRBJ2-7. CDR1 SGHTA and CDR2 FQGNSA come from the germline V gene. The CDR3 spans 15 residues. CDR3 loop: CASSGYGEGSYEQYF. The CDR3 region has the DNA TGTGCCAGCAGCGGGTACGGAGAAGGCTCCTACGAGCAGTACTTC.

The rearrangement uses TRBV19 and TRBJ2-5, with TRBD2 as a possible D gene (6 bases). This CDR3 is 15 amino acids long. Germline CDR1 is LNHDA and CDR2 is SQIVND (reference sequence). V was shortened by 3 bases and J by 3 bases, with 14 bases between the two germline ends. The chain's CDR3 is CASSMGGLSKETQYF. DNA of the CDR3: TGTGCCAGTAGTATGGGAGGACTTTCGAAAGAGACCCAGTACTTC. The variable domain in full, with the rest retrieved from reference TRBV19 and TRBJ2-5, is DGGITQSPKYLFRKEGQNVTLSCEQNLNHDAMYWYRQDPGQGLRLIYYSQIVNDFQKGDIAEGYSVSREKKESFPLTVTSAQKNPTAFYLCASSMGGLSKETQYFGPGTRLLVL.

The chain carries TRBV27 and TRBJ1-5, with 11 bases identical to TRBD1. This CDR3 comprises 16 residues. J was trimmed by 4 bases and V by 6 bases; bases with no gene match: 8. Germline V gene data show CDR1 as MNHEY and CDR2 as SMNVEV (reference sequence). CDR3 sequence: CASRHRTGGPNQPQHF. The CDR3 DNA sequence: TGTGCCAGCAGGCACAGGACAGGGGGCCCAAATCAGCCCCAGCATTTT.

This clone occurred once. The CDR3 region is CASRRTGGHTEAFF. The CDR3 bases are TGTGCCAGCAGGAGAACAGGGGGCCACACTGAAGCTTTCTTT. The rearrangement uses TRBV27 and TRBJ1-1; TRBD1 aligns across 9 bases. This CDR3 has 14 amino acids. The V gene end was trimmed by 6 bases and the J gene end by 3 bases; junction bases not matched to a gene: 5. CDR1 and CDR2 from the germline V gene are MNHEY and SMNVEV (reference sequence).

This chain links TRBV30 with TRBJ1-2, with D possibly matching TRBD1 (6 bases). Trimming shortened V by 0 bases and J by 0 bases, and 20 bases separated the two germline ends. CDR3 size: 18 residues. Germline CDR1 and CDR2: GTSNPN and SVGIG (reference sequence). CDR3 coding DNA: TGTGCCTGGAGTGTAATCAGGGATGGGGGCCTCTCTAACTATGGCTACACCTTC. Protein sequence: CAWSVIRDGGLSNYGYTF. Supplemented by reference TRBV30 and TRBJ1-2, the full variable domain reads SQTIHQWPATLVQPVGSPLSLECTVEGTSNPNLYWYRQAAGRGLQLLFYSVGIGQISSEVPQNLSASRPQDRQFILSSKKLLLSDSGFYLCAWSVIRDGGLSNYGYTFGSGTRLTVV.

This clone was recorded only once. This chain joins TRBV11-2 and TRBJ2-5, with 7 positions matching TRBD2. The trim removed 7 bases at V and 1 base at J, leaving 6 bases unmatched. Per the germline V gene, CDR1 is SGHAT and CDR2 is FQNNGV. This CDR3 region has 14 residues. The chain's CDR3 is CASTPIAGQETQYF. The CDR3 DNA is TGTGCCAGCACCCCAATAGCGGGCCAAGAGACCCAGTACTTC.

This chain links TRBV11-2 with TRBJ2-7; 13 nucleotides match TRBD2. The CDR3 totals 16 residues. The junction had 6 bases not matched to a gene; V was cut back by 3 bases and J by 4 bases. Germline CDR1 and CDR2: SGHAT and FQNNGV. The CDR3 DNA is TGTGCCAGCAGCTTCACTAGCGGGGGGGTACCATACGAGCAGTACTTC. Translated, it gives CASSFTSGGVPYEQYF.

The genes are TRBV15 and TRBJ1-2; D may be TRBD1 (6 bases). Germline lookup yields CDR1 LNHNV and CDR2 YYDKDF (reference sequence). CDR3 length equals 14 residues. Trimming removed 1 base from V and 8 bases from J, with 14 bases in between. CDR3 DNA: TGTGCCACCAGCAGAGTGGTGGGGACAAGGGGCTACACCTTC. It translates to CATSRVVGTRGYTF.

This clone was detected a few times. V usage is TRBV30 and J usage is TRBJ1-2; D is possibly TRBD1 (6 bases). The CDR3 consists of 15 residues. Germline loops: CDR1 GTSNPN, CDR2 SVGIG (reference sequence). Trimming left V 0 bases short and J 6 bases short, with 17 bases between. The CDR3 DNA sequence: TGTGCCTGGAGTGTAGGGGGGGCAGGGCTACATGGCTACACCTTC. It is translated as CAWSVGGAGLHGYTF. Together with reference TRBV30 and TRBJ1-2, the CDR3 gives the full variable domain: SQTIHQWPATLVQPVGSPLSLECTVEGTSNPNLYWYRQAAGRGLQLLFYSVGIGQISSEVPQNLSASRPQDRQFILSSKKLLLSDSGFYLCAWSVGGAGLHGYTFGSGTRLTVV.

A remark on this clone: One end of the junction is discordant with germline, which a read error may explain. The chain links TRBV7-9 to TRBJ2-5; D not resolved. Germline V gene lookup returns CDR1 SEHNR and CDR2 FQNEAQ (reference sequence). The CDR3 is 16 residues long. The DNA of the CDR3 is TGTTCCAGCAGCTTAGAAATTGGCGGTAGCCAAGAGACCCAGTACTTC. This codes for CSSSLEIGGSQETQYF. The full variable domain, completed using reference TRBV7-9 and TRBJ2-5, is DTGVSQNPRHKITKRGQNVTFRCDPISEHNRLYWYRQTLGQGPEFLTYFQNEAQLEKSRLLSDRFSAERPKGSFSTLEIQRTEQGDSAMYLCSSSLEIGGSQETQYFGPGTRLLVL.

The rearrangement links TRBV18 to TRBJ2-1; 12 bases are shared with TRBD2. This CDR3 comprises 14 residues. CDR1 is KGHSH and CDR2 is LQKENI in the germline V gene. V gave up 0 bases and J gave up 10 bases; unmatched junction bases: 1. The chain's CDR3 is CASSPPGTSGEQFF. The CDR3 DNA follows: TGTGCCAGCTCACCACCCGGGACTAGCGGGGAGCAGTTCTTC. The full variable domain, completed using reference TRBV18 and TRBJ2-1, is NAGVMQNPRHLVRRRGQEARLRCSPMKGHSHVYWYRQLPEEGLKFMVYLQKENIIDESGMPKERFSAEFPKEGPSILRIQQVVRGDSAAYFCASSPPGTSGEQFFGPGTRLTVL.

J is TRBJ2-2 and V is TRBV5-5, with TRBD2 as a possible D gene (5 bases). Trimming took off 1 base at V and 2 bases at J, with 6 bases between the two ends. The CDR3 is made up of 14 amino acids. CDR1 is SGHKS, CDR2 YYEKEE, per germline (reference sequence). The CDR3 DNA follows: TGTGCCAGCAGCTTGACGGGAAACACCGGGGAGCTGTTTTTT. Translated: CASSLTGNTGELFF.

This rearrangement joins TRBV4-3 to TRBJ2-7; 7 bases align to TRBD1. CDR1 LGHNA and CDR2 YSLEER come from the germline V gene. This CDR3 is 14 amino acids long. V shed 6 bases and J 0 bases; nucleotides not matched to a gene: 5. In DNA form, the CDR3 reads TGCGCCAGCAGTCCGACAGGGAGCTCCTACGAGCAGTACTTC. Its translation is CASSPTGSSYEQYF.

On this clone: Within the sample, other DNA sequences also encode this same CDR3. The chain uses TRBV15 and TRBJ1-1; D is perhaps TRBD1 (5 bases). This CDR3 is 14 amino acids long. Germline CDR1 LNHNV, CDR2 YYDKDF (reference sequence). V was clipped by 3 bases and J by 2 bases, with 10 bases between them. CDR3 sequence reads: CATSSRQGNTEAFF. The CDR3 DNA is TGTGCCACCAGCAGCAGGCAGGGAAACACTGAAGCTTTCTTT.

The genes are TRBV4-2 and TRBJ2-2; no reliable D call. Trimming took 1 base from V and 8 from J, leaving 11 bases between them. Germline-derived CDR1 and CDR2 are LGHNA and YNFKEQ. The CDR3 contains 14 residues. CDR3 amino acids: CASSQAGRSGELFF. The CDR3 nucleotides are TGTGCCAGCAGCCAAGCCGGCCGGAGTGGGGAGCTGTTTTTT.

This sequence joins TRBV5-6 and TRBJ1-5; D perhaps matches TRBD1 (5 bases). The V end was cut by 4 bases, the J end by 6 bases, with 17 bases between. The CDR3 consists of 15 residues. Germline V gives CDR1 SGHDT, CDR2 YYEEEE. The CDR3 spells CASSQQGPGGQPQHF. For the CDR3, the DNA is TGTGCCAGCAGCCAACAAGGGCCCGGGGGTCAGCCCCAGCATTTT.